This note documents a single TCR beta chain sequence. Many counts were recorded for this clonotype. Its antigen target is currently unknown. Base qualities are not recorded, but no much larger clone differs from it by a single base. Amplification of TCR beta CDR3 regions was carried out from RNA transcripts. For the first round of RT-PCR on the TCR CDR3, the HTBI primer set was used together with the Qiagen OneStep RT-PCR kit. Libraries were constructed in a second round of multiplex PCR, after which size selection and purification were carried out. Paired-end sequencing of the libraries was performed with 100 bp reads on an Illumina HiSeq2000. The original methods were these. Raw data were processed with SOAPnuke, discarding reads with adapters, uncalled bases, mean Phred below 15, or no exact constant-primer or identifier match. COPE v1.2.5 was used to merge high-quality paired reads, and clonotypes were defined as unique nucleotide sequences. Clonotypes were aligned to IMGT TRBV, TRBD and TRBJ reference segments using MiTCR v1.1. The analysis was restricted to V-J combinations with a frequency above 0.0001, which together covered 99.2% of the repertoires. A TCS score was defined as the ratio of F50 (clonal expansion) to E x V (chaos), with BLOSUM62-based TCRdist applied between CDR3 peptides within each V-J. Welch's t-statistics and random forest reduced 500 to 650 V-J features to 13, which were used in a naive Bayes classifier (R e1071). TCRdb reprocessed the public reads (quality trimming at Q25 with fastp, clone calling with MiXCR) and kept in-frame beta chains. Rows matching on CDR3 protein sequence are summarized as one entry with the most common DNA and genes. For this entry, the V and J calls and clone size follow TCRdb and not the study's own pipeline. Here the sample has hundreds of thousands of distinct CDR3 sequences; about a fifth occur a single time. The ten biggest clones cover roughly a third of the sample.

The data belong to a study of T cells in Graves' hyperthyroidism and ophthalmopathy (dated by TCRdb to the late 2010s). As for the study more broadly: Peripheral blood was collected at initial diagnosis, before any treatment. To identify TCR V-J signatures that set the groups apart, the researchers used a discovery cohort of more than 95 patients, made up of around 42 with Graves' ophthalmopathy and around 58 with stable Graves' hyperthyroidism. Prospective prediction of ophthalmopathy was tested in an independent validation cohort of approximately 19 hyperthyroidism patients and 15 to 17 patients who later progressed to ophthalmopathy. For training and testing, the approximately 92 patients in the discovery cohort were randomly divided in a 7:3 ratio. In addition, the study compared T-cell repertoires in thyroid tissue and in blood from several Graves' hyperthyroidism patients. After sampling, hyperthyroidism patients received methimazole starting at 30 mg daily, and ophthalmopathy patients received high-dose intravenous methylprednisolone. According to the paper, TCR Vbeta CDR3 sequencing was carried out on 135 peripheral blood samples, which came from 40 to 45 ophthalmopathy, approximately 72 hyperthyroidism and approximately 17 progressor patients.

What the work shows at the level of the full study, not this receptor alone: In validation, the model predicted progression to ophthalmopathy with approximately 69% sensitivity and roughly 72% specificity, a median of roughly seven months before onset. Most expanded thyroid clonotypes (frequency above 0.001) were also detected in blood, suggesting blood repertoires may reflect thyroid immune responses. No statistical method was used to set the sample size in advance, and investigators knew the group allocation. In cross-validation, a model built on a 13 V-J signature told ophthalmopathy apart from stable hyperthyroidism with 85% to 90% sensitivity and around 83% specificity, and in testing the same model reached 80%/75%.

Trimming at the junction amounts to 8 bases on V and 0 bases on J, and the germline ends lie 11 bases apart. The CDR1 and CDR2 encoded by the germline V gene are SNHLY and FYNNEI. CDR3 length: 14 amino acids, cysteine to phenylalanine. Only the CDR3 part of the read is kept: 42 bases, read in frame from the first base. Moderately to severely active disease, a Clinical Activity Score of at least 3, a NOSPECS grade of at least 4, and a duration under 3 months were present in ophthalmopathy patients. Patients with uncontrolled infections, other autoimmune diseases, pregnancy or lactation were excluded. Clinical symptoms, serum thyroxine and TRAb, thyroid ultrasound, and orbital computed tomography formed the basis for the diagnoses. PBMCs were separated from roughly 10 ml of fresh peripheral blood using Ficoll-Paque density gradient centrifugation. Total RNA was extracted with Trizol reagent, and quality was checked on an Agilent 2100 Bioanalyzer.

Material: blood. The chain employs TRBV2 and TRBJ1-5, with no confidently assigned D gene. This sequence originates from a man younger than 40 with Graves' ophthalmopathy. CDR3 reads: CASGEGSSNQPQHF. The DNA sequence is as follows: TGTGCCAGCGGGGAGGGATCTAGCAATCAGCCCCAGCATTTT.